This T cell receptor (beta chain) was documented in a study of blood T cells in healthy people across ages. Study as a whole: About one barcoded TCR beta cDNA was captured per two T cells.

Russia was home to the donors, healthy Caucasian individuals aged about 6 to 100. Then a second PCR, running roughly 7 to 11 cycles, was carried out with a sample-barcoded 5' primer and a J-beta primer mix. Each cDNA was tagged by a template-switch adaptor containing 12 random nucleotides. Each CDR3 protein gets one entry after TCRdb re-called the 5' RACE reads with MiXCR. Here the sample spans some 860,000 distinct CDR3 sequences, approximately 53% being singletons. A remark on this clonotype: Its matching antigen is unknown.

The study, taken as a whole, reports: Unknown CMV status may confound age-related changes in expanded clones.

Germline values: CDR1 MGHRA, CDR2 YSYEKL. V was trimmed by 0 bases and J by 3 bases, leaving 9 bases between them. The CDR3 covers 15 residues. The rearrangement uses TRBV4-1 and TRBJ1-5; no definite D call. The TCR was taken from a man aged 35 to 55 in good health. Sequenced sample: blood. CDR3 bases: TGCGCCAGCAGCCAAGATGCCGAACTCAATCAGCCCCAGCATTTT. Its protein product is CASSQDAELNQPQHF.